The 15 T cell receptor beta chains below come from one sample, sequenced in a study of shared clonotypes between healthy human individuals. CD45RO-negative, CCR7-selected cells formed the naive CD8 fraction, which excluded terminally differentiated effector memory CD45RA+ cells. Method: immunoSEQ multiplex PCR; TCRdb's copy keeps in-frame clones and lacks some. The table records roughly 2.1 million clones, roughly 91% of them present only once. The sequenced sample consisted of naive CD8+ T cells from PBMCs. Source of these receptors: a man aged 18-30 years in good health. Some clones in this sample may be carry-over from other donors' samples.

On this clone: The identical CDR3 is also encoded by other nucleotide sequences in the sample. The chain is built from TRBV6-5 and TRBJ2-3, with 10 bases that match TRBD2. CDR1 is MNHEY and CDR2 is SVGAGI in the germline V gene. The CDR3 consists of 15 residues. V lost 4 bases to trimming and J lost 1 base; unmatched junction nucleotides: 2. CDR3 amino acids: CASSWTSGRTDTQYF. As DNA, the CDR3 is TGTGCCAGCAGTTGGACTAGCGGCCGCACAGATACGCAGTATTTT.

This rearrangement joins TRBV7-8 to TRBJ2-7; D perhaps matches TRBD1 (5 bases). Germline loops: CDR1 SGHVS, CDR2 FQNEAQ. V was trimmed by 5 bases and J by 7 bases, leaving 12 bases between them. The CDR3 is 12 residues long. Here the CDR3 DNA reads TGTGCCAGCAGCAGGGGCTCGCCTGAGCAGTACTTC. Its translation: CASSRGSPEQYF.

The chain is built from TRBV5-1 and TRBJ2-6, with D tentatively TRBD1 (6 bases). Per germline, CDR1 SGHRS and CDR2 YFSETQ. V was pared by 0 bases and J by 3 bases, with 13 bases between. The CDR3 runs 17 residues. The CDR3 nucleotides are TGCGCCAGCAGCTTGGCCTACAGGGAATTTGGGGCCAACGTCCTGACTTTC. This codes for CASSLAYREFGANVLTF.

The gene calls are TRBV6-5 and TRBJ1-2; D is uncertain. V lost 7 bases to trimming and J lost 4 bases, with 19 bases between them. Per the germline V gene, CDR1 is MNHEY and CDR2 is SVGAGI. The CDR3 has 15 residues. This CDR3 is CASNPTATPGYGYTF. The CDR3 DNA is TGTGCCAGCAACCCCACAGCGACCCCAGGCTATGGCTACACCTTC.

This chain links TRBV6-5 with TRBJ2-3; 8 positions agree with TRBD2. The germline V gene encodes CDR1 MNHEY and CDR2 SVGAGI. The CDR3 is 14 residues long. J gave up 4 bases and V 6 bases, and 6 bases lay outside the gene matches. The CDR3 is CASSVNSGADTQYF. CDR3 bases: TGTGCCAGCAGCGTGAATAGCGGGGCAGATACGCAGTATTTT.

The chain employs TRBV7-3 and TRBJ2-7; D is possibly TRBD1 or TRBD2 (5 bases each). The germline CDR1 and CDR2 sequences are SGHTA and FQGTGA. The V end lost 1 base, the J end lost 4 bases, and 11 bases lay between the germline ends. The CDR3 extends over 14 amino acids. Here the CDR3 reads CASSLRGRGYEQYF. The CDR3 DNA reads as TGTGCCAGCAGCTTAAGGGGGAGAGGTTACGAGCAGTACTTC.

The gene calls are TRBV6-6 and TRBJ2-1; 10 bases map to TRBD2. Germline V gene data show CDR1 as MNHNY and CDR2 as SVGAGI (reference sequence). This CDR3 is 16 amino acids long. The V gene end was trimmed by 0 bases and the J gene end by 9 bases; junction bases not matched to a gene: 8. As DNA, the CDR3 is TGTGCCAGCAGTTACTCGTACCTAGCGGGAGATGTTGAGCAGTTCTTC. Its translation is CASSYSYLAGDVEQFF.

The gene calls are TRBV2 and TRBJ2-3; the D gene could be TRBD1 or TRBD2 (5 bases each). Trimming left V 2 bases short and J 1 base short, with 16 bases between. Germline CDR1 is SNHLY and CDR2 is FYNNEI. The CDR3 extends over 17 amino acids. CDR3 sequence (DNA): TGTGCCAGCAGTGAAAAGGGGTGGGGGTCGGGCACAGATACGCAGTATTTT. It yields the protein CASSEKGWGSGTDTQYF.

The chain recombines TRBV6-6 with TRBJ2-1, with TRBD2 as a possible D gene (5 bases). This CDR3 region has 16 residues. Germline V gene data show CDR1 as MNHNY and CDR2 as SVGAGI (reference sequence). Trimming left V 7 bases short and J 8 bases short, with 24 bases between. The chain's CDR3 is CASIRGGLAPTDEQFF. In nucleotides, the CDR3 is TGTGCCAGCATCCGCGGTGGGCTAGCCCCGACCGATGAGCAGTTCTTC.

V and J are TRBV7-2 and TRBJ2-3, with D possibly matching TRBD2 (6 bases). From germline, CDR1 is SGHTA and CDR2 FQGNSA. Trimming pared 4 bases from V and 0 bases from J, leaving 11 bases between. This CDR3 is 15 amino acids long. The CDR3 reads CASSWTTGSTDTQYF. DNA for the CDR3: TGTGCCAGCAGCTGGACTACGGGGAGCACAGATACGCAGTATTTT.

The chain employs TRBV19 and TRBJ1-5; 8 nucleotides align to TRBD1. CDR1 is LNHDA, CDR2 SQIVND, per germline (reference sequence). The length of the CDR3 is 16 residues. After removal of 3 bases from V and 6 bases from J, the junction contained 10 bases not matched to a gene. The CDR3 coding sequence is TGTGCCAGTAGTATTGGTTCGGGCAGGGGGCTTCAGCCCCAGCATTTT. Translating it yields CASSIGSGRGLQPQHF.

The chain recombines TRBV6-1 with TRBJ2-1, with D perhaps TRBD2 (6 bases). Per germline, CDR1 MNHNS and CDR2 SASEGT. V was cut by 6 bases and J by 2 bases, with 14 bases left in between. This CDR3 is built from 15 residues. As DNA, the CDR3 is TGTGCCAGCAGGGAGGGTGGCGGAACCTACAATGAGCAGTTCTTC. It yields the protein CASREGGGTYNEQFF.

The CDR3 region has the DNA TGTGCCAGCAGCCCGGCCGGGGTGTCTGGGGCCAACGTCCTGACTTTC. Encoded protein: CASSPAGVSGANVLTF. The V and J genes are TRBV27 and TRBJ2-6; TRBD2 might be the D (5 bases). Germline V gene lookup returns CDR1 MNHEY and CDR2 SMNVEV (reference sequence). The CDR3 runs to 16 residues. Between the trimmed V and J ends, which lost 6 bases and 1 base, there was a span of 13 bases.

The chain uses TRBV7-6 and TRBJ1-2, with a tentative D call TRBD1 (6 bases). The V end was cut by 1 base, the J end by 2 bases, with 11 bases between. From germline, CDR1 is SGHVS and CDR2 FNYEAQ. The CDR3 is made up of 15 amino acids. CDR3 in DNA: TGTGCCAGCAGCTTAGGGACCACAGGGAACTATGGCTACACCTTC. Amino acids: CASSLGTTGNYGYTF.

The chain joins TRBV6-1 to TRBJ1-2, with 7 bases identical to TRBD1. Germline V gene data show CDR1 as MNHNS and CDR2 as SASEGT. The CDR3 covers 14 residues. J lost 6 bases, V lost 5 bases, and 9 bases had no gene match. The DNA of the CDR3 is TGTGCCAGCAGTCAGGGGGGGGATTGGAATGGCTACACCTTC. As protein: CASSQGGDWNGYTF.